This T cell receptor (beta chain) was captured by sequencing in a study of patients and donors after allogeneic stem cell transplantation (dated by TCRdb to 2018 to 2020). The germline V gene sets CDR1 to SNHLY and CDR2 to FYNNEI. Counted from cysteine to phenylalanine, this CDR3 has 16 amino acids. Just CDR3 DNA is preserved here, 48 bases in frame from base 1. The junction shows trimming of 6 bases on V and 0 bases on J, plus 14 bases between the germline ends. This clonotype was counted between two and nine times. Its antigen is unknown. Per-base qualities were not stored, and no clone one base away is much larger. Library method: RT-PCR. These reads were obtained on a NextSeq 550. TCRdb reanalyzed the raw reads on its own, using fastp at Q25 for trimming and MiXCR for clone calling, and kept in-frame beta chains. Rows with one shared CDR3 protein collapse into an entry with the most common genes and DNA. The table for this sample lists approximately 210,000 distinct CDR3 sequences; 41% of them were counted only once. About 33% of the sample is in the top ten clones.

Here the chain combines TRBV2 and TRBJ1-4, with TRBD1 as a weak D call on 6 bases. Material for sequencing was blood, either unsorted or a sorted T cell fraction (not recorded which). The source is a human donor who was either an allogeneic HSCT recipient or a stem cell or donor lymphocyte infusion donor (not recorded which). It is not recorded whose cells these are; they may come from a transplant donor. The CDR3: CASREDSLATNEKLFF. The DNA is as follows: TGTGCCAGCAGGGAGGACAGCTTAGCAACTAATGAAAAACTGTTTTTT.